These 28 T cell receptor beta chains originate from one sample sequenced in a study of tumor-infiltrating lymphocytes in primary liver carcinoma. A primer matching the constant region was used to make TCR beta cDNA from 500 to 650 ng of total RNA. For TCR beta, libraries were produced by three nested multiplex PCR rounds using slightly modified ARM-PCR. A C-beta reverse primer was combined with TRBV1-TRBV30 forward primers in the first two PCR rounds, and each round had 10 cycles. TCRdb reprocessed the multiplex PCR reads with MiXCR, giving one entry per CDR3 protein. Seen here are tens of thousands of distinct CDR3 sequences, 60% to 75% observed once, and the top ten hold 28%. Taking about 19-31 mg of unsorted bulk tissue, the authors co-extracted RNA and DNA. Sequenced: liver tumor tissue from sampling region 4. As for subset: tumor region T4, right-lateral pole. The source of these receptors is a man aged 35 to 55 with primary liver carcinoma and hepatitis B virus infection.

Concerning this clonotype itself: A much larger clonotype is one base distant, so this may be a read error. V is TRBV5-1 and J is TRBJ2-5; D remains ambiguous. The CDR3 loop spans 16 amino acids. Trimming removed 2 bases at V and 1 base at J, with 15 bases between. Germline-derived CDR1 and CDR2 are SGHRS and YFSETQ. The CDR3 region has the DNA TGCGCCAGCAGCTTCTCGGGTCCCCAAACCCAAGAGACCCAGTACTTC. Its protein is CASSFSGPQTQETQYF. The complete variable domain, with remaining parts taken from reference TRBV5-1 and TRBJ2-5, reads KAGVTQTPRYLIKTRGQQVTLSCSPISGHRSVSWYQQTPGQGLQFLFEYFSETQRNKGNFPGRFSGRQFSNSRSEMNVSTLELGDSALYLCASSFSGPQTQETQYFGPGTRLLVL.

This clonotype was seen only once. The junction does not match germline at one end; this may be a read error. V gene TRBV11-2 combines with J gene TRBJ1-3; weak D call: TRBD1 (5 bases). This CDR3 contains 13 residues. Germline loops: CDR1 SGHAT, CDR2 FQNNGV. CDR3 amino acids: CPSAQGAGNTLYF. The CDR3 bases are TGTCCCTCAGCCCAGGGAGCTGGAAACACCCTATATTTC.

The chain has TRBV11-1 and TRBJ2-7; a weak D match, TRBD1 (6 bases). V lost 9 bases and J lost 10, with 19 bases in between. This CDR3 has 12 residues. The V gene's germline CDR1 is SGHAT and CDR2 FQDESV (reference sequence). The CDR3 sequence: CASILAGTKQYF. The DNA for the CDR3 is TGTGCCAGTATCTTAGCCGGGACAAAACAGTACTTC.

This clonotype came up many times. The chain combines TRBV14 with TRBJ2-3; D may be TRBD2 (5 bases). The CDR3 consists of 15 residues. Germline V gives CDR1 SGHDN, CDR2 FVKESK. Deletions cut 1 base from V and 5 bases from J, with 13 bases between. The CDR3 here is CASSQAGTGRDTQYF. DNA of the CDR3: TGTGCCAGCAGCCAAGCGGGAACGGGGAGAGATACGCAGTATTTT. The whole variable domain, filled in from reference TRBV14 and TRBJ2-3, reads EAGVTQFPSHSVIEKGQTVTLRCDPISGHDNLYWYRRVMGKEIKFLLHFVKESKQDESGMPNNRFLAERTGGTYSTLKVQPAELEDSGVYFCASSQAGTGRDTQYFGPGTRLTVL.

The chain recombines TRBV1 with TRBJ2-7; the D segment call TRBD2 is taken from the table without a DNA check. TRBV1 corresponds to a pseudogene. This CDR3 contains 16 residues. CDR3: CISSHYRLAGVPEQYF. The CDR3 DNA reads as TGCATCAGCAGCCATTACCGACTAGCGGGAGTGCCCGAGCAGTACTTC.

A single count supports this clonotype. A junction end diverges from the germline sequence, so it may reflect a read error. The genes are TRBV28 and TRBJ1-4; maybe TRBD1 (5 bases). Germline V CDR1 and CDR2: MDHEN, SYDVKM. The CDR3 consists of 16 residues. The CDR3 sequence: CASSPGIAVIGEKLFF. In nucleotides, the CDR3 is TGTGCTAGCAGTCCAGGGATAGCCGTCATAGGTGAAAAACTGTTCTTT.

This clonotype was counted many times. The rearrangement links TRBV29-1 to TRBJ2-1; perhaps D is TRBD1 or TRBD2 (6 bases each). The CDR3 runs to 11 residues. CDR1 is SQVTM and CDR2 is ANQGSEA in the germline V gene. Between the trimmed V and J ends, which lost 3 bases and 12 bases, there was a span of 12 bases. The CDR3, as DNA: TGCAGCGTTGAGGTGGGGGGCACGCAGTTCTTC. Translating it yields CSVEVGGTQFF.

Comment on this clonotype: An end of the junction does not agree with germline; a read error may underlie this. The J gene is TRBJ2-2, the V gene TRBV11-2, with 10 positions matching TRBD2. Germline loops: CDR1 SGHAT, CDR2 FQNNGV. The CDR3 is made up of 17 amino acids. In DNA, the CDR3 is TGTGCCAACAGCGGAGGACTAGCGGAGTGGTACACCGGGGAGCTGTTTTTT. This sequence encodes CANSGGLAEWYTGELFF.

This clonotype was counted only a few times. Sequence at one end of the junction differs from germline and may be a read error. This chain connects TRBV11-2 to TRBJ2-2, with 8 bases aligning to TRBD2. Germline assignment: CDR1 SGHAT and CDR2 FQNNGV. The CDR3 totals 16 residues. CDR3 sequence: CASSLVALAGTGGLFF. The CDR3 DNA reads as TGTGCCAGCAGCTTAGTGGCGTTAGCGGGGACCGGGGGGCTGTTTTTT.

In this sample, this clonotype turned up many times. The chain links TRBV20-1 to TRBJ2-7; 13 bases align to TRBD2. This CDR3 has 12 residues. The germline gives CDR1 DFQATT, CDR2 SNEGSKA (reference sequence). The V and J ends lost 6 bases and 5 bases, in that order; junction bases with no gene match: 1. The CDR3 DNA is TGCAGTGCCGGACTAGCGGGAGACGAGCAGTACTTC. Translating gives CSAGLAGDEQYF.

Worth noting for this clonotype: Without the conserved terminal phenylalanine or tryptophan, this CDR3 likely stems from a read error. The genes are TRBV6-6 and TRBJ2-1; 10 positions match TRBD1. V dropped 6 bases and J dropped 8; count of bases not matched to a gene: 7. Germline-derived CDR1 and CDR2 are MNHNY and SVGAGI (reference sequence). The CDR3 consists of 14 residues. CDR3 region: CASRGQGSKDEQFC. CDR3 nucleotides: TGTGCCAGCAGGGGACAGGGGAGTAAGGATGAGCAGTTCTGC.

As for this clonotype: Mismatch with germline at one junction end may stem from a read error. V is TRBV7-2 and J is TRBJ1-4; no firm D call. Germline V gene data show CDR1 as SGHTA and CDR2 as FQGNSA. The CDR3 extends over 16 amino acids. The CDR3, as DNA: TGTGCCAGCAGCTTAGCAAGACAAGCAACTGATGAAAAACTGTTTTTT. This sequence encodes CASSLARQATDEKLFF. Variable domain in full (rest from reference TRBV7-2 and TRBJ1-4): GAGVSQSPSNKVTEKGKDVELRCDPISGHTALYWYRQSLGQGLEFLIYFQGNSAPDKSGLPSDRFSAERTGGSVSTLTIQRTQQEDSAVYLCASSLARQATDEKLFFGSGTQLSVL.

The V gene is TRBV4-2, the J gene TRBJ2-1, with a tentative D call TRBD2 (5 bases). This CDR3 region has 19 residues. Germline CDR1 is LGHNA and CDR2 is YNFKEQ. V dropped 0 bases and J dropped 3 bases, with 21 bases sitting between them. This CDR3 is CASSQEGLVGALCYNEQFF. The CDR3 nucleotides are TGTGCCAGCAGCCAAGAAGGGCTAGTGGGAGCTCTCTGCTACAATGAGCAGTTCTTC.

This chain links TRBV29-1 with TRBJ1-2; the D is unclear. Germline V CDR1 and CDR2: SQVTM, ANQGSEA. The germline V and J ends were trimmed by 6 bases and 11 bases, with 19 bases remaining between them. This CDR3 region has 12 residues. In nucleotides, the CDR3 is TGCAGCGTGTCGTCGGGGAGCTATTGTTACACCTTC. This gives the protein CSVSSGSYCYTF.

A single count supports this clonotype. The germline gene is not matched at one end of the junction; a read error may be the cause. The V and J genes are TRBV4-1 and TRBJ2-2, with D maybe TRBD1 (7 bases). The CDR3 has 14 residues. Germline values: CDR1 MGHRA, CDR2 YSYEKL. For the CDR3, the DNA is TGCACCAGCAGACTAGGGGGCCAGGACGGGGAGCTGTTTTTT. It specifies CTSRLGGQDGELFF.

This clonotype appeared a single time. Since a much larger clone is just one base distant, this may be a read error. The rearrangement uses TRBV28 and TRBJ1-1, with D possibly TRBD1 on 5 matching bases. This CDR3 has 13 residues. In germline, CDR1 is MDHEN, CDR2 SYDVKM. CDR3 sequence (DNA): TGTGTCAGCAGTACGACAGATGACACTGAAGCTTTCTTT. It encodes CVSSTTDDTEAFF. Full variable domain (rest looked up from reference TRBV28 and TRBJ1-1): DVKVTQSSRYLVKRTGEKVFLECVQDMDHENMFWYRQDPGLGLRLIYFSYDVKMKEKGDIPEGYSVSREKKERFSLILESASTNQTSMYLCVSSTTDDTEAFFGQGTRLTVV.

The CDR3 region is CARIPNGLAGVNEQFF. As DNA, the CDR3 is TGTGCCCGCATCCCCAATGGACTAGCGGGAGTCAATGAGCAGTTCTTC. The chain employs TRBV6-1 and TRBJ2-1; TRBD2 matches at 13 bases. CDR1 is MNHNS and CDR2 is SASEGT in the germline V gene. This CDR3 region has 16 residues. Unmatched junction bases numbered 13, after V lost 11 bases and J lost 6 bases.

A word on this clonotype: A single base separates this from a much larger clone, so it may be a read error. This is likely a read error, given that the CDR3 carries no conserved phenylalanine or tryptophan at its end. The V call is TRBV5-1, the J call TRBJ1-1; D uncertain. Germline-derived CDR1 and CDR2 are SGHRS and YFSETQ. The CDR3 has 13 residues. V was pared by 1 base and J by 1 base, with 5 bases between. The CDR3, as DNA: TGCGCCAGCAGCTTGAATGAGAACACTGAAGCTTTCTAT. Its protein is CASSLNENTEAFY.

On this clonotype itself: At one end the junction does not follow the germline gene, possibly because of a read error. The V call is TRBV29-1, the J call TRBJ2-1; D may be TRBD1 (6 bases). Germline V CDR1 and CDR2: SQVTM, ANQGSEA. CDR3 length equals 12 residues. CDR3 in amino acids: CSTQGAYSEQFF. CDR3 sequence (DNA): TGCAGCACACAGGGCGCCTACAGTGAGCAGTTCTTC.

Remarks on this clonotype: A much larger clone sits a single nucleotide away, making a read error possible. The chain couples TRBV28 to TRBJ1-2, with TRBD1 matching 9 bases. Germline lookup yields CDR1 MDHEN and CDR2 SYDVKM. After removal of 5 bases from V and 6 bases from J, the junction contained 10 bases not matched to a gene. The CDR3 is 15 residues long. CDR3 sequence (DNA): TGTGCCAGCAGTGTCCACGGACAGGGGATGGATGGCTACACCTTC. Its protein product is CASSVHGQGMDGYTF.

For this clonotype: One end of the junction fails to match germline, which may point to a read error. The chain combines TRBV29-1 with TRBJ1-1; no clear D gene. The CDR3 spans 13 residues. The germline V gene encodes CDR1 SQVTM and CDR2 ANQGSEA. The CDR3 region has the DNA TGCAGCCTTGAAGTCCAGCAGAACACTGAGGCTTTCTTT. It codes for CSLEVQQNTEAFF.

The chain couples TRBV19 to TRBJ1-5; D perhaps matches TRBD1 (6 bases). There are 14 residues in the CDR3. Deletions cut 7 bases from V and 0 bases from J, with 10 bases between. Germline assignment: CDR1 LNHDA and CDR2 SQIVND (reference sequence). The CDR3 DNA reads TGTGCCAGTACCCAGGGGTATAGCAATCAGCCCCAGCATTTT. It yields the protein CASTQGYSNQPQHF.

In this sample, this clonotype turned up once. An end of the junction differs from the germline gene, which may be a read error. The chain combines TRBV7-9 with TRBJ2-3; maybe TRBD2 (5 bases). The germline gives CDR1 SEHNR, CDR2 FQNEAQ (reference sequence). The CDR3 is made up of 15 amino acids. CDR3 nucleotide sequence: TGTGCCAGCAGCTTAGCGAGGGCAGGAGAAGATACGCTGTATTTT. This sequence encodes CASSLARAGEDTLYF. The whole variable domain, filled in from reference TRBV7-9 and TRBJ2-3, reads DTGVSQNPRHKITKRGQNVTFRCDPISEHNRLYWYRQTLGQGPEFLTYFQNEAQLEKSRLLSDRFSAERPKGSFSTLEIQRTEQGDSAMYLCASSLARAGEDTLYFGPGTRLTVL.

This clonotype was detected ten times or more. V usage is TRBV25-1 and J usage is TRBJ2-3; weak D call: TRBD2 (6 bases). Trimming cost V 3 bases and J 7 bases, with 14 bases left between them. The CDR3 contains 14 residues. CDR1 MGHDK and CDR2 SYGVNS come from the germline V gene. Written as DNA, the CDR3 is TGTGCCAGCAGTGATCCCGGGCGGGGAAATACGCAGTATTTT. This gives the protein CASSDPGRGNTQYF.

For this clonotype: This may be a read error, as it is one base from a much larger clone. J is TRBJ2-1 and V is TRBV5-4; no definite D call. Deletions cut 6 bases from V and 7 bases from J, with 17 bases between. This CDR3 has 14 residues. Germline V gives CDR1 SGHNT, CDR2 YYREEE (reference sequence). Written as DNA, the CDR3 is TGTGCCAGCAACTTAGGTTTAGCAGAGAATGAGCAGTTCTTC. It translates to CASNLGLAENEQFF. The entire variable domain, with the rest obtained from reference TRBV5-4 and TRBJ2-1, is as follows: ETGVTQSPTHLIKTRGQQVTLRCSSQSGHNTVSWYQQALGQGPQFIFQYYREEENGRGNFPPRFSGLQFPNYSSELNVNALELDDSALYLCASNLGLAENEQFFGPGTRLTVL.

The V call is TRBV5-1, the J call TRBJ2-7; maybe TRBD2 (5 bases). V dropped 1 base and J dropped 8 bases, with 13 bases sitting between them. CDR1 is SGHRS, CDR2 YFSETQ, per germline. The CDR3 sequence is 13 residues long. CDR3 DNA sequence: TGCGCCAGCAGCTTGAGACTCGACGGGAAGCAGTACTTC. The encoded protein is CASSLRLDGKQYF.

Comments on this clonotype: This could be a read error, since a much larger clone is one nucleotide away. V and J are TRBV28 and TRBJ2-3, with no clear D. Germline values: CDR1 MDHEN, CDR2 SYDVKM. V gave up 1 base and J gave up 4 bases, with 9 bases separating them. The CDR3 consists of 14 residues. The CDR3 region is CASSLSHDSDTQYF. The CDR3 bases are TGTGCCAGCAGTTTATCCCACGACTCAGATACGCAGTATTTT.

Comment on this clonotype: A junction end diverges from the germline sequence, so it may reflect a read error. The chain employs TRBV10-3 and TRBJ2-1; TRBD2 matches 9 bases. This CDR3 has 17 amino acids. Per germline, CDR1 ENHRY and CDR2 SYGVKD. In DNA form, the CDR3 reads TGTGCCATCAGTGAGTCGACTAGCGGAGACTCCTATAATGAGCAGTTCTTC. This sequence encodes CAISESTSGDSYNEQFF.